This is a list of T cell receptor beta chains from one sample in a study of shared T cell receptors in the human thymus. Profiled with immunoSEQ multiplex PCR; TCRdb holds only in-frame clones, not every one. The sample has some 720,000 clones; approximately 87% are singletons. The sample also formed part of further work on human thymus T cells.

Sequencing input: thymocytes. The receptor source for this set is a boy younger than two with a congenital heart defect. CDR3s include the opening cysteine and the closing phenylalanine or tryptophan. D genes are given only for firm matches. Clone size is given for some rows only: seen once, a few or many times, or a class if the clone is expanded.

j_call v_call clone_size d_call cdr3_aa cdr3_nt
TRBJ2-2 TRBV6-5 NA NA CASSPRQVNTGELFF TGTGCCAGCAGCCCCCGGCAGGTAAACACCGGGGAGCTGTTTTTT
TRBJ2-1 TRBV9 NA TRBD2 CASSAPRGGDYNEQFF TGTGCCAGCAGCGCACCCCGGGGGGGGGACTACAATGAGCAGTTCTTC
TRBJ2-1 TRBV19 once NA CASSIGVYNEQFF TGTGCCAGTAGTATAGGAGTTTACAATGAGCAGTTCTTC
TRBJ2-2 TRBV6-1 NA NA CASSERRRLTANTGELFF TGTGCCAGCAGTGAAAGACGGAGACTAACCGCGAACACCGGGGAGCTGTTTTTT
TRBJ2-5 TRBV7-9 NA NA CASSPRRGETQYF TGTGCCAGCAGCCCCCGTAGAGGGGAGACCCAGTACTTC
TRBJ2-1 TRBV27 NA NA CASSLWQGIDEQFF TGTGCCAGCAGTTTATGGCAGGGAATCGATGAGCAGTTCTTC
TRBJ2-4 TRBV14 NA NA CASSPLGGERAKNIQYF TGTGCCAGCAGCCCCTTAGGAGGGGAAAGAGCCAAAAACATTCAGTACTTC
TRBJ2-3 TRBV12-5 NA NA CASGPLSGNTQYF TGTGCTAGTGGCCCCCTTAGCGGAAATACGCAGTATTTT
TRBJ2-7 TRBV7-6 NA NA CASSSRGGSAAYEQYF TGTGCCAGCAGCTCTAGAGGTGGATCGGCTGCCTACGAGCAGTACTTC
TRBJ2-3 TRBV15 NA TRBD1 CATSRRTGVSTDTQYF TGTGCCACCAGCAGAAGGACAGGGGTGAGCACAGATACGCAGTATTTT
TRBJ2-5 TRBV29-1 NA NA CSDRDNIQETQYF TGCAGCGACAGGGACAATATCCAAGAGACCCAGTACTTC
TRBJ2-7 TRBV28 NA NA CASSFGAGALGEQYF TGTGCCAGCAGTTTCGGTGCAGGGGCCCTGGGGGAGCAGTACTTC
TRBJ2-6 TRBV7-9 few TRBD2 CASSSLPAGVNSGANVLTF TGTGCCAGCAGCTCCCTCCCAGCGGGAGTTAACTCTGGGGCCAACGTCCTGACTTTC
TRBJ2-5 TRBV19 NA TRBD2 CASSPVASGKETQYF TGTGCCAGTAGTCCGGTGGCTAGCGGGAAAGAGACCCAGTACTTC
TRBJ2-7 TRBV4-2 once NA CASSRQTRNLGEQYF TGTGCCAGCAGCCGCCAGACTAGAAACTTGGGAGAGCAGTACTTC
TRBJ1-1 TRBV13 once TRBD1 CASTPQGAHTEAFF TGTGCCAGCACCCCGCAGGGGGCGCACACTGAAGCTTTCTTT
TRBJ2-7 TRBV13 NA TRBD1 CASSARDRARYEQYF TGTGCCAGCAGCGCCCGGGACAGGGCCCGATACGAGCAGTACTTC
TRBJ1-2 TRBV9 few TRBD1 CASSVIQTGSYGYTF TGTGCCAGCAGCGTAATTCAGACAGGGAGCTATGGCTACACCTTC
TRBJ1-2 TRBV6-1 NA NA CASSEEPRFRQEAYGYTF TGTGCCAGCAGTGAAGAACCCCGTTTCAGACAGGAGGCCTATGGCTACACCTTC
TRBJ2-1 TRBV2 NA TRBD1 CASSPGTGYNEQFF TGTGCCAGCAGTCCCGGGACAGGGTACAATGAGCAGTTCTTC
TRBJ1-1 TRBV11-3 NA NA CASSLVVTGEDTEAFF TGTGCCAGCAGCTTAGTGGTTACGGGGGAGGACACTGAAGCTTTCTTT
TRBJ2-7 TRBV6-5 NA NA CASSYYTGGGYEQYF TGTGCCAGCAGTTACTATACAGGGGGGGGCTACGAGCAGTACTTC
TRBJ2-7 TRBV5-6 NA TRBD2 CASSHQLRLAGHSYEQYF TGTGCCAGCAGCCACCAACTTCGACTAGCGGGTCACTCCTACGAGCAGTACTTC
TRBJ1-5 TRBV27 NA NA CASRDRQALSNQPQHF TGTGCCAGCAGGGACCGACAGGCCCTAAGCAATCAGCCCCAGCATTTT
TRBJ1-1 TRBV6-1 NA TRBD1 CASMYEGDREAFF TGTGCCAGCATGTATGAGGGGGACAGGGAAGCTTTCTTT
TRBJ2-7 TRBV10-3 NA TRBD1 CAISATGNDEQYF TGTGCCATCAGTGCGACAGGGAACGACGAGCAGTACTTC
TRBJ1-3 TRBV14 NA NA CASSQDRTAGNTIYF TGTGCCAGCAGCCAAGATAGGACAGCTGGAAACACCATATATTTT
TRBJ2-1 TRBV11-3 NA TRBD2 CASSLGLAEYNEQFF TGTGCCAGCAGCTTAGGGCTAGCGGAGTACAATGAGCAGTTCTTC
TRBJ2-4 TRBV29-1 NA NA CSVEKGQGNIQYF TGCAGCGTTGAGAAGGGGCAGGGAAACATTCAGTACTTC
TRBJ1-1 TRBV5-1 NA TRBD1 CASSTADRGRNTEAFF TGCGCCAGCTCAACTGCGGACAGGGGGCGGAACACTGAAGCTTTCTTT
TRBJ2-4 TRBV5-6 NA TRBD2 CASSLKTSGSRDIQYF TGTGCCAGCAGCCTTAAAACTAGCGGGAGTCGGGACATTCAGTACTTC
TRBJ2-2 TRBV4-2 few TRBD1 CASSQDFTGAINGELFF TGTGCCAGCAGCCAAGATTTCACAGGGGCCATTAACGGGGAGCTGTTTTTT
TRBJ1-5 TRBV6-5 NA NA CASSPGGAGQPQHF TGTGCCAGCAGCCCCGGAGGGGCTGGTCAGCCCCAGCATTTT
TRBJ2-7 TRBV27 NA NA CASSGRLSSYEQYF TGTGCCAGCTCAGGGAGGTTATCCTCCTACGAGCAGTACTTC
TRBJ2-7 TRBV5-5 once NA CASSLAGSSGEQYF TGTGCCAGCAGCTTGGCTGGCAGTTCGGGGGAGCAGTACTTC
TRBJ1-1 TRBV4-2 NA NA CASSQDSRTGGGWAFF TGTGCCAGCAGCCAAGATAGCCGCACAGGCGGGGGCTGGGCTTTCTTT
TRBJ2-7 TRBV21-1 NA NA CASSKVGTGAGEQYF NA
TRBJ2-1 TRBV30 NA TRBD2 CAWRPGTRDGNEQFF TGTGCCTGGAGGCCCGGGACTAGGGATGGGAATGAGCAGTTCTTC
TRBJ2-3 TRBV18 NA TRBD2 CASSPGGRGTDTQYF TGTGCCAGCTCACCGGGCGGGAGAGGCACAGATACGCAGTATTTT
TRBJ2-1 TRBV30 NA NA CAWTPHAGWDEQFF TGTGCCTGGACCCCGCATGCAGGTTGGGATGAGCAGTTCTTC
TRBJ2-4 TRBV6-4 NA NA CASSERLIPLQYF TGTGCCAGCAGTGAACGTCTAATCCCTCTTCAGTACTTC
TRBJ2-7 TRBV11-2 NA NA CASSLDGKGWGEQYF TGTGCCAGCAGCTTAGATGGAAAGGGGTGGGGTGAGCAGTACTTC
TRBJ2-1 TRBV4-2 NA TRBD2 CASSAGTSAWDEQFF TGTGCCAGCAGCGCCGGGACTAGCGCCTGGGATGAGCAGTTCTTC
TRBJ2-5 TRBV27 NA TRBD2 CASRSGLAKTWETQYF TGTGCCAGCAGATCGGGACTAGCGAAGACCTGGGAGACCCAGTACTTC
TRBJ2-2 TRBV7-2 NA TRBD2 CASSLLAAGELFF TGTGCCAGCAGCTTACTAGCGGCCGGGGAGCTGTTTTTT
TRBJ1-1 TRBV10-2 NA NA CASSCGDAGTNTEAFF TGCGCCAGCAGTTGCGGGGACGCCGGAACGAACACTGAAGCTTTCTTT
TRBJ2-1 TRBV15 NA NA CATSRRKGAGQGPYNEQFF TGTGCCACCAGCAGAAGAAAGGGGGCGGGGCAAGGCCCCTACAATGAGCAGTTCTTC
TRBJ2-7 TRBV18 NA NA CASSNQTGKAYEQYF TGTGCCAGCTCAAACCAGACAGGAAAGGCCTACGAGCAGTACTTC
TRBJ1-2 TRBV5-1 NA TRBD1 CASSGGTAFYGYTF TGCGCCAGCAGCGGAGGGACAGCCTTCTATGGCTACACCTTC
TRBJ2-5 TRBV10-2 once TRBD2 CASSEGLAGETQYF TGCGCCAGCAGTGAGGGACTAGCGGGGGAGACCCAGTACTTC
TRBJ1-2 TRBV19 NA NA CASSTPVGPWGYTF TGTGCCAGTAGTACACCAGTGGGCCCGTGGGGCTACACCTTC
TRBJ2-3 TRBV29-1 NA TRBD2 CSHLAGSPDTQYF TGCAGCCATCTAGCGGGAAGCCCAGATACGCAGTATTTT
TRBJ2-1 TRBV5-1 NA TRBD2 CASSETSGTPYNEQFF TGCGCCAGCAGCGAGACTAGCGGGACCCCTTACAATGAGCAGTTCTTC
TRBJ2-3 TRBV27 NA NA CASSPTCEVTDTQYF TGTGCCAGCAGCCCGACGTGCGAGGTGACAGATACGCAGTATTTT
TRBJ2-3 TRBV7-2 NA TRBD2 CASSYHRSGGPGTDTQYF TGTGCCAGCAGCTACCATCGGTCGGGAGGGCCTGGCACAGATACGCAGTATTTT
TRBJ2-1 TRBV15 NA TRBD2 CATSRVAGGVPSYNEQFF TGTGCCACCAGCAGAGTAGCGGGAGGTGTACCCTCCTACAATGAGCAGTTCTTC
TRBJ2-3 TRBV5-8 NA NA CASRSAKASTDTQYF TGTGCCAGCAGGTCTGCTAAAGCTAGCACAGATACGCAGTATTTT
TRBJ2-7 TRBV18 NA TRBD1 CASSPRDRSSYEQYF TGTGCCAGCTCACCCCGGGACAGGAGCTCCTACGAGCAGTACTTC
TRBJ2-3 TRBV30 NA NA CAWSDISEAGDTQYF TGTGCCTGGAGTGATATTAGCGAGGCGGGAGATACGCAGTATTTT
TRBJ2-7 TRBV5-4 NA NA CASSGGSYEQYF TGTGCCAGCAGCGGGGGGTCCTACGAGCAGTACTTC